Here is one T cell receptor beta chain with its context. The authors ran a second PCR of about 7 to 11 cycles using a sample-barcoded 5' primer and a J-beta primer mix. TCRdb reprocessed the 5' RACE reads via MiXCR and lists one record per CDR3 protein. The sample holds 1.8 million or so distinct CDR3 sequences, around 40% seen once. The germline CDR1 and CDR2 sequences are MGHRA and YSYEKL. The CDR3 runs 15 residues. Trimming took off 3 bases at V and 6 bases at J, with 15 bases between the two ends. This entry belongs to a study of blood T cells in healthy people across ages. The chain uses TRBV4-1 and TRBJ1-5, with TRBD1 as a possible D gene (5 bases). The sample taken for sequencing was blood. This receptor was identified in a human donor in good health. CDR3 in amino acids: CASSHTRGGSQPQHF. The CDR3 DNA reads TGCGCCAGCAGCCATACCCGGGGGGGTAGTCAGCCCCAGCATTTT.